These 5 T cell receptor beta chains share one sample of origin, sequenced in a study of cytomegalovirus exposure and HLA in healthy donors. With 60 Vbeta and 13 Jbeta primers, the PCR was carried out. Using immunoSEQ multiplex PCR, the repertoire was profiled, and TCRdb retains in-frame clones only, with some absent. The table shows under 300,000 clones, with around 86% occurring only once. Sequencing input: PBMCs. The receptors here all came from a middle-aged man in good health and CMV-seropositive.

The chain combines TRBV7-2 with TRBJ2-5; D not certain. V lost 2 bases and J lost 2, with 3 bases in between. The CDR3 extends over 12 amino acids. Looked up from germline, CDR1 is SGHTA and CDR2 is FQGNSA. Here the CDR3 DNA reads TGTGCCAGCAGCTTACTTCAAGAGACCCAGTACTTC. Its protein product is CASSLLQETQYF.

This chain links TRBV19 with TRBJ1-5, with D possibly TRBD1 on 5 matching bases. V was shortened by 3 bases and J by 7 bases, with 13 bases between the two germline ends. Germline CDR1 and CDR2: LNHDA and SQIVND (reference sequence). The CDR3 totals 14 residues. CDR3 in DNA: TGTGCCAGTAGTATCAGGGCTTTAAGCCAGCCCCAGCATTTT. Translating gives CASSIRALSQPQHF. Drawing the rest from reference TRBV19 and TRBJ1-5, the complete variable domain is DGGITQSPKYLFRKEGQNVTLSCEQNLNHDAMYWYRQDPGQGLRLIYYSQIVNDFQKGDIAEGYSVSREKKESFPLTVTSAQKNPTAFYLCASSIRALSQPQHFGDGTRLSIL.

The V and J genes are TRBV28 and TRBJ2-7; 13 bases align to TRBD2. Germline loops: CDR1 MDHEN, CDR2 SYDVKM. The CDR3 has 14 amino acids. J was trimmed by 2 bases and V by 6 bases; bases with no gene match: 1. CDR3 DNA sequence: TGTGCCAGCAGCGGGACTAGCGGGACCTACGAGCAGTACTTC. Encoded protein: CASSGTSGTYEQYF.

V gene TRBV2 combines with J gene TRBJ1-5, with a weak D call TRBD1 (6 bases). Germline V gene sequence: CDR1 SNHLY, CDR2 FYNNEI. Deletions cut 6 bases from V and 1 base from J, with 13 bases between. The CDR3 sequence is 15 residues long. CDR3 loop: CASSLNRASNQPQHF. Written as DNA, the CDR3 is TGTGCCAGCAGCCTCAACAGGGCCAGCAATCAGCCCCAGCATTTT.

The CDR3 nucleotides read TGCGCCAGCAGCTTGGGAGGAGATGGCTACACCTTC. This encodes CASSLGGDGYTF. This rearrangement joins TRBV5-1 to TRBJ1-2; D not certain. V was cut by 0 bases and J by 6 bases, with 6 bases left in between. Germline CDR1 is SGHRS and CDR2 is YFSETQ. The length of the CDR3 is 12 residues.